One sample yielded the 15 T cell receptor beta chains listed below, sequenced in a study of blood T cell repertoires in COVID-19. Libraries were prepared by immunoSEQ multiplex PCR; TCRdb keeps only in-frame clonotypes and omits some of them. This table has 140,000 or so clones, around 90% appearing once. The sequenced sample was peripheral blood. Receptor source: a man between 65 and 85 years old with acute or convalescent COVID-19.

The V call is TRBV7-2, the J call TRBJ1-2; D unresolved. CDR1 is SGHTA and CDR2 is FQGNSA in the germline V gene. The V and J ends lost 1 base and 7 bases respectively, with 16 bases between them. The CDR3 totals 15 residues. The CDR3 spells CASSLGAGFSRGYTF. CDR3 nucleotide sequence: TGTGCCAGCAGCTTAGGGGCGGGTTTTTCGCGTGGCTACACCTTC.

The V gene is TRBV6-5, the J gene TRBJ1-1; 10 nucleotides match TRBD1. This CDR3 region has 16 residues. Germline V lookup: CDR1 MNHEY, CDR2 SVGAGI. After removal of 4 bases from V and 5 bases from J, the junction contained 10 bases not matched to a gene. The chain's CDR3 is CASSSPRQGANTEAFF. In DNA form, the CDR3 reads TGTGCCAGCAGTTCACCTAGACAGGGGGCGAATACTGAAGCTTTCTTT.

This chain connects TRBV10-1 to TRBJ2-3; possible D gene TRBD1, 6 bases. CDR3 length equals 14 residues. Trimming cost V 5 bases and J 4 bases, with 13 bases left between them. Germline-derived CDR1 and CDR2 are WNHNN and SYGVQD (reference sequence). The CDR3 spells CASSLQGKADTQYF. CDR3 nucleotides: TGCGCCAGCAGTCTCCAGGGGAAGGCAGATACGCAGTATTTT.

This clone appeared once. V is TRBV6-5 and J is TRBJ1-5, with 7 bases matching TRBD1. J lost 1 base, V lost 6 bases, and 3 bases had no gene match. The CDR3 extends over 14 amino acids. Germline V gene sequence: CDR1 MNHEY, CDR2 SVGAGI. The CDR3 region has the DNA TGTGCCAGCAGCGGACAGGACAGCAATCAGCCCCAGCATTTT. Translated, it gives CASSGQDSNQPQHF.

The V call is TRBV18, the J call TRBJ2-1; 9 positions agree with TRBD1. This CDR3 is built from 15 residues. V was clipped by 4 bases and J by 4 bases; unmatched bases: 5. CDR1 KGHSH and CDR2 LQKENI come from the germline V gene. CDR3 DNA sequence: TGTGCCAGCTCACTTCGGACAGGGGAATACAATGAGCAGTTCTTC. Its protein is CASSLRTGEYNEQFF.

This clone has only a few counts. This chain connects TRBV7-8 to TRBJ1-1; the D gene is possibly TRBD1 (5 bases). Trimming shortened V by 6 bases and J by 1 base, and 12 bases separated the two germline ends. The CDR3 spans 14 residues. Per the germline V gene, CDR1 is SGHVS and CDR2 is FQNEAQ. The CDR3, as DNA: TGTGCCAGCAGACTATACAGGACGAACACTGAAGCTTTCTTT. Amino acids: CASRLYRTNTEAFF.

DNA for the CDR3: TGTGCCAGCAGTTTAAGTCTCAACATTGCGGGCACCATATATTTT. It codes for CASSLSLNIAGTIYF. The chain couples TRBV28 to TRBJ1-3; no reliable D call. There are 15 residues in the CDR3. Trimming shortened V by 2 bases and J by 9 bases, and 17 bases separated the two germline ends. Per the germline V gene, CDR1 is MDHEN and CDR2 is SYDVKM.

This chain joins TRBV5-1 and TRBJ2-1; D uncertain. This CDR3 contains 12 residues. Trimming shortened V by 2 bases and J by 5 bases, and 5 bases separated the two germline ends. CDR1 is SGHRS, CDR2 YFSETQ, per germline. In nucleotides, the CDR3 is TGCGCCAGCAGCTTACGAGACAATGAGCAGTTCTTC. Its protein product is CASSLRDNEQFF.

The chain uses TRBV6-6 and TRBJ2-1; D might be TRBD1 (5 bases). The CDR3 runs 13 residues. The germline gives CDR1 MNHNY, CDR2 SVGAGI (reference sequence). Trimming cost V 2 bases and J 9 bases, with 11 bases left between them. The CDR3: CASSYGATGEQFF. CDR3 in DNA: TGTGCCAGCAGTTACGGGGCTACAGGTGAGCAGTTCTTC.

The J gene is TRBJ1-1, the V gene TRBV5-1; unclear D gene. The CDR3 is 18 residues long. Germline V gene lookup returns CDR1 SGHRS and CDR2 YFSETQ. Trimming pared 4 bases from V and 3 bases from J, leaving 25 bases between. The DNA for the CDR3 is TGCGCCAGCAGCCCCCAATGGGTCGGAGGTTTTAAGGACACTGAAGCTTTCTTT. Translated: CASSPQWVGGFKDTEAFF.

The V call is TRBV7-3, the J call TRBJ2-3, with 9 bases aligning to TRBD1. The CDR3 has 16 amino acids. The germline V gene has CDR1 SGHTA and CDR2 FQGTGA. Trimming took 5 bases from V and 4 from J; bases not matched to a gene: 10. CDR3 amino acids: CASSTSGQGGADTQYF. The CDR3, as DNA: TGTGCCAGCAGCACCTCGGGACAGGGAGGGGCAGATACGCAGTATTTT. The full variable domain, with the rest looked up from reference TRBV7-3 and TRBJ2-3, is GAGVSQTPSNKVTEKGKYVELRCDPISGHTALYWYRQSLGQGPEFLIYFQGTGAADDSGLPNDRFFAVRPEGSVSTLKIQRTERGDSAVYLCASSTSGQGGADTQYFGPGTRLTVL.

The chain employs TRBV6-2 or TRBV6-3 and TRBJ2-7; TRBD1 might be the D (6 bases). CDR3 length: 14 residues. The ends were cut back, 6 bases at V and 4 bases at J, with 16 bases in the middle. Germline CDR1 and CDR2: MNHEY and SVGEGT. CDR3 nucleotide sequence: TGTGCCAGCAGCTCCGGGACAATCAGGTACGAGCAGTACTTC. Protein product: CASSSGTIRYEQYF.

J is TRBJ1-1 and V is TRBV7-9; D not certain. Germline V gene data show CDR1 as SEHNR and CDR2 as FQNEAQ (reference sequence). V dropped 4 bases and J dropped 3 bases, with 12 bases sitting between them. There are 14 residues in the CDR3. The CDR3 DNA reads TGTGCCAGCAGCTCGACCGCACTAGACACTGAAGCTTTCTTT. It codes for CASSSTALDTEAFF.

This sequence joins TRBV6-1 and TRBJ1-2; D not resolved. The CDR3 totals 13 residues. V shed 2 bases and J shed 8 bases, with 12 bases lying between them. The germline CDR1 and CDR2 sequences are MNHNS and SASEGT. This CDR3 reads CASSEFGVEGYTF. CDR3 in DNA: TGTGCCAGCAGTGAATTCGGGGTCGAAGGCTACACCTTC.

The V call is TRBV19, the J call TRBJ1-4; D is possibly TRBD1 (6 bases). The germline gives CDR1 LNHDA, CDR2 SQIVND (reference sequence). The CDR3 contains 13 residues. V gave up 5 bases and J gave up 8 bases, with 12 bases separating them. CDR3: CASSPRGGEKLFF. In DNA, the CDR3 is TGTGCCAGTAGTCCCAGGGGAGGGGAAAAACTGTTTTTT.